These 5 T cell receptor beta chains came from one sample sequenced in a study of cytomegalovirus exposure and HLA in healthy donors. PCR used 60 Vbeta primers and 13 Jbeta primers. Method: immunoSEQ multiplex PCR; TCRdb's copy keeps in-frame clones and lacks some. Of over 80,000 clones listed, approximately 80% are singletons. The sequenced sample consisted of PBMCs. Receptor source: a man aged 25-45 years in good health and CMV-seropositive.

The chain carries TRBV25-1 and TRBJ2-5, with 12 bases matching TRBD2. With 4 bases clipped from V and 3 bases from J, the junction kept 6 bases outside the gene matches. Germline CDR1 is MGHDK and CDR2 is SYGVNS. The CDR3 covers 16 residues. CDR3 in amino acids: CASSASGRALKETQYF. The CDR3, as DNA: TGTGCCAGCAGTGCTAGCGGGAGGGCCCTCAAAGAGACCCAGTACTTC.

V gene TRBV2 combines with J gene TRBJ2-5; 7 nucleotides agree with TRBD2. Trimming cost V 2 bases and J 2 bases; bases outside gene matches: 8. CDR1 is SNHLY, CDR2 FYNNEI, per germline. The CDR3 extends over 16 amino acids. As DNA, the CDR3 is TGTGCCAGCAGTGAAAATATTCTTAGCGGGCAAGAGACCCAGTACTTC. Protein sequence: CASSENILSGQETQYF.

The chain links TRBV11-3 to TRBJ1-1; D might be TRBD1 (6 bases). Germline CDR1 and CDR2: SGHNT and YENEEA. There are 14 residues in the CDR3. V gave up 3 bases and J gave up 5 bases, with 13 bases separating them. The CDR3 loop is CASSFRGGETEAFF. The CDR3, as DNA: TGTGCCAGCAGCTTCAGGGGCGGTGAGACTGAAGCTTTCTTT.

The chain employs TRBV6-5 and TRBJ2-4, with 7 bases that match TRBD1. V gave up 11 bases and J gave up 0 bases; unmatched junction bases: 4. The CDR3 has 13 amino acids. Germline-derived CDR1 and CDR2 are MNHEY and SVGAGI. CDR3 nucleotide sequence: TGTGCCGTCCAGGGGGAAGCCAAAAACATTCAGTACTTC. It encodes CAVQGEAKNIQYF.

This sequence joins TRBV30 and TRBJ2-1, with D possibly being TRBD2 (5 bases). The ends were cut back, 7 bases at V and 4 bases at J, with 11 bases in the middle. The CDR3 has 12 amino acids. Germline V lookup: CDR1 GTSNPN, CDR2 SVGIG (reference sequence). The CDR3 DNA reads TGTGCCTATCGGGGTTGGTACAATGAGCAGTTCTTC. Protein: CAYRGWYNEQFF.